The subject of this entry is one T cell receptor beta chain. Its target is unknown. This sample is drawn from a study of T cells in localized non-small cell lung cancer. Whole-study results and caveats: Sequencing was restricted to one tumor region; therefore, heterogeneity remains possible. Turning up in adjacent lung were a median about 61 of the top 100 tumor clones. Clonality peaked in uninvolved adjacent lung rather than tumor. Longer overall survival associated with higher blood T cell density; shorter survival with higher adjacent-lung clonality.

The repertoire was sequenced with immunoSEQ multiplex PCR; TCRdb's copy has only in-frame clones and lacks some. The repertoire holds 4,000 to 5,000 clones, with approximately 30% as singletons. The CDR3 extends over 12 amino acids. In germline, CDR1 is LGHNT, CDR2 FRNRAP. The sample here was lung tumor tissue, taken before any cancer treatment. This receptor was obtained from a man between 40 and 69 years old with stage II lung adenocarcinoma. The chain couples TRBV12-5 to TRBJ1-4, with D tentatively TRBD1 (6 bases). The chain's CDR3 is CASGGGGEKLFF. DNA for the CDR3: TGTGCCAGCGGAGGGGGAGGTGAAAAACTGTTTTTT.